The next 20 T cell receptor beta chains were all read from a single sample in a study of blood T cell repertoires in COVID-19. Assay used: immunoSEQ multiplex PCR; TCRdb lists only in-frame clones, some missing. The sample holds around 100,000 clones, 81% seen once. Sequencing input: peripheral blood. All receptors come from an elderly man with COVID-19, enrolled during active disease.

J is TRBJ1-4 and V is TRBV5-5; 7 bases are a match to TRBD1. Germline V CDR1 and CDR2: SGHKS, YYEKEE (reference sequence). This CDR3 is 15 amino acids long. The trim removed 5 bases at V and 4 bases at J, leaving 8 bases unmatched. The CDR3 DNA sequence: TGTGCCAGCAGTCCGGACAGGATTAATAATGAAAAACTGTTTTTT. It translates to CASSPDRINNEKLFF.

The gene calls are TRBV7-2 and TRBJ1-5; D ambiguous. The CDR3 length is 15 residues. Trimming removed 5 bases from V and 5 bases from J, with 16 bases in between. The germline CDR1 and CDR2 sequences are SGHTA and FQGNSA. CDR3 sequence reads: CASSLRGGGDQPQHF. The CDR3 DNA sequence: TGTGCCAGCAGCCTTCGGGGTGGCGGGGATCAGCCCCAGCATTTT. Complete variable domain (other parts from reference TRBV7-2 and TRBJ1-5): GAGVSQSPSNKVTEKGKDVELRCDPISGHTALYWYRQSLGQGLEFLIYFQGNSAPDKSGLPSDRFSAERTGGSVSTLTIQRTQQEDSAVYLCASSLRGGGDQPQHFGDGTRLSIL.

The rearrangement uses TRBV30 and TRBJ2-5; D perhaps matches TRBD2 (6 bases). V was shortened by 4 bases and J by 5 bases, with 20 bases between the two germline ends. Germline CDR1 reads GTSNPN; CDR2 reads SVGIG (reference sequence). This CDR3 has 15 residues. CDR3 loop: CAWTPGAGSSETQYF. DNA for the CDR3: TGTGCCTGGACCCCTGGGGCGGGAAGCTCGGAGACCCAGTACTTC.

This clone has more than one count but fewer than ten. The chain employs TRBV6-2 or TRBV6-3 and TRBJ1-1; 8 bases agree with TRBD1. The germline V gene encodes CDR1 MNHEY and CDR2 SVGEGT. The V and J ends lost 1 base and 4 bases, in that order; junction bases with no gene match: 8. The length of the CDR3 is 16 residues. Here the CDR3 DNA reads TGTGCCAGCAGTTACTTTCAGGGGGCGGGAGTCACTGAAGCTTTCTTT. Protein: CASSYFQGAGVTEAFF.

The gene calls are TRBV10-3 and TRBJ1-2; 7 bases match TRBD1. CDR1 is ENHRY and CDR2 is SYGVKD in the germline V gene. Losses at the gene ends were 2 bases for V and 8 bases for J; bases not matched to a gene: 8. There are 14 residues in the CDR3. The CDR3 loop reads CAISETGTVWGYTF. In DNA form, the CDR3 reads TGTGCCATCAGTGAGACAGGGACAGTATGGGGCTACACCTTC.

The V call is TRBV6-2 or TRBV6-3, the J call TRBJ1-1; the D gene is possibly TRBD1 (6 bases). CDR3 length: 15 amino acids. The germline V gene encodes CDR1 MNHEY and CDR2 SVGEGT. Trimming took 2 bases from V and 0 from J, leaving 10 bases between them. Written as DNA, the CDR3 is TGTGCCAGCAGTTACCAGAGGGGGATGAACACTGAAGCTTTCTTT. As protein: CASSYQRGMNTEAFF.

V usage is TRBV4-3 and J usage is TRBJ2-5; a weak D match, TRBD2 (6 bases). Germline V gene data show CDR1 as LGHNA and CDR2 as YSLEER. V lost 1 base to trimming and J lost 4 bases, with 10 bases between them. This CDR3 has 14 amino acids. The CDR3 nucleotides are TGCGCCAGCAGCCAAGGGCAGGGAGGAGAGACCCAGTACTTC. Residues: CASSQGQGGETQYF.

The V and J genes are TRBV7-6 and TRBJ1-3, with D possibly TRBD1 on 5 matching bases. The length of the CDR3 is 14 residues. V was clipped by 5 bases and J by 5 bases, with 13 bases between them. Germline CDR1 SGHVS, CDR2 FNYEAQ. The CDR3 region is CASSPERGRNTIYF. The CDR3, as DNA: TGTGCCAGCAGCCCGGAGCGGGGGAGAAACACCATATATTTT.

This chain connects TRBV5-1 to TRBJ2-3; 8 bases match TRBD1. With 2 bases clipped from V and 0 bases from J, the junction kept 2 bases outside the gene matches. The germline V gene encodes CDR1 SGHRS and CDR2 YFSETQ. The CDR3 is made up of 15 amino acids. The CDR3 region is CASSLWTGSTDTQYF. CDR3 sequence (DNA): TGCGCCAGCAGCTTATGGACAGGGAGCACAGATACGCAGTATTTT.

This rearrangement joins TRBV7-3 to TRBJ2-7; D may be TRBD2 (6 bases). The CDR3 totals 15 residues. Trimming cost V 5 bases and J 2 bases, with 16 bases left between them. Germline CDR1 reads SGHTA; CDR2 reads FQGTGA. The chain's CDR3 is CASSPRDADPYEQYF. The CDR3, as DNA: TGTGCCAGCAGCCCGCGGGACGCGGACCCCTACGAGCAGTACTTC.

The V gene is TRBV5-1, the J gene TRBJ2-1, with TRBD2 identical over 7 bases. J lost 5 bases, V lost 4 bases, and 9 bases had no gene match. CDR3 size: 15 residues. CDR1 and CDR2 (germline): SGHRS, YFSETQ. CDR3 coding DNA: TGCGCCAGCAGCCCTCAGAGCGGGGTCAACAATGAGCAGTTCTTC. Translation: CASSPQSGVNNEQFF.

V is TRBV18 and J is TRBJ1-4; D might be TRBD1 (5 bases). V was trimmed by 3 bases and J by 6 bases, leaving 11 bases between them. The CDR3 contains 14 residues. Germline-derived CDR1 and CDR2 are KGHSH and LQKENI. CDR3 nucleotide sequence: TGTGCCAGCTCACCGCAAGGGGCTCATGAAAAACTGTTTTTT. Amino acids: CASSPQGAHEKLFF.

The chain carries TRBV6-5 and TRBJ1-6; 7 nucleotides agree with TRBD1. The CDR3 has 16 amino acids. Germline V gene sequence: CDR1 MNHEY, CDR2 SVGAGI. V lost 0 bases, J lost 1 base, and 0 bases stayed unmatched. The CDR3 DNA reads as TGTGCCAGCAGTTACTCCAGGGGGTCCTATAATTCACCCCTCCACTTT. Its protein is CASSYSRGSYNSPLHF.

J is TRBJ1-1 and V is TRBV4-3; no clear D gene. Trimming cost V 0 bases and J 8 bases, with 13 bases left between them. This CDR3 has 14 residues. The germline gives CDR1 LGHNA, CDR2 YSLEER. The CDR3 here is CASSQDLRNREAFF. The DNA of the CDR3 is TGCGCCAGCAGCCAAGATCTGAGGAATAGGGAAGCTTTCTTT.

This clone was seen more than once but under ten times. The genes are TRBV5-1 and TRBJ2-7; tentative D call: TRBD1 (6 bases). The V end was cut by 3 bases, the J end by 3 bases, with 16 bases between. Looked up from germline, CDR1 is SGHRS and CDR2 is YFSETQ. The CDR3 covers 15 residues. The CDR3 is CASSSNPGEFYEQYF. The CDR3 DNA is TGCGCCAGCAGCTCCAACCCAGGGGAATTCTACGAGCAGTACTTC.

The rearrangement joins TRBV27 to TRBJ1-5, with 7 nucleotides matching TRBD1. Germline V gene data show CDR1 as MNHEY and CDR2 as SMNVEV (reference sequence). The J segment lost 5 bases and the V segment lost 2 bases, leaving 6 bases of the junction unmatched. The CDR3 runs 15 residues. The CDR3 DNA is TGTGCCAGCAGTTTAGGGCAGGGGGTCTATCAGCCCCAGCATTTT. Translation gives CASSLGQGVYQPQHF.

The chain carries TRBV18 and TRBJ2-7; TRBD1 aligns across 9 bases. J was trimmed by 2 bases and V by 5 bases; bases with no gene match: 7. The CDR3 loop spans 15 amino acids. Germline values: CDR1 KGHSH, CDR2 LQKENI. CDR3 nucleotides: TGTGCCAGCTCATACACAGGGGGCAACACCTACGAGCAGTACTTC. Protein product: CASSYTGGNTYEQYF.

The chain couples TRBV10-2 to TRBJ2-1; the D is unclear. The germline gives CDR1 WSHSY, CDR2 SAAADI. Trimming cost V 5 bases and J 7 bases, with 9 bases left between them. CDR3 length equals 12 residues. CDR3 DNA: TGCGCCAGCAGTCAGAATGCTAATGAGCAGTTCTTC. Amino acid sequence: CASSQNANEQFF.

This sequence joins TRBV5-1 and TRBJ2-3, with TRBD2 as a possible D gene (5 bases). Germline V gene lookup returns CDR1 SGHRS and CDR2 YFSETQ. This CDR3 region has 17 residues. V lost 0 bases, J lost 3 bases, and 17 bases lay in between. CDR3 amino acids: CASSLVGGFTLTDTQYF. The DNA of the CDR3 is TGCGCCAGCAGCTTGGTAGGAGGTTTCACCTTAACAGATACGCAGTATTTT.

This clone was recorded a few times. V and J are TRBV7-9 and TRBJ2-7; weak D call: TRBD1 (6 bases). V was shortened by 1 base and J by 2 bases, with 15 bases between the two germline ends. Germline loops: CDR1 SEHNR, CDR2 FQNEAQ (reference sequence). The CDR3 has 16 residues. The CDR3 DNA follows: TGTGCCAGCAGCTTAGGAGGGAACAGGGCGCCCTACGAGCAGTACTTC. This codes for CASSLGGNRAPYEQYF.